The text below deals with one TCR beta chain. Generated by immunoSEQ multiplex PCR, the TCRdb table keeps only in-frame clones and is missing some. The data hold around 170,000 clones, with 90% observed a single time. V was trimmed by 6 bases and J by 7 bases, leaving 18 bases between them. Germline lookup yields CDR1 KGHDR and CDR2 SFDVKD. The CDR3 contains 15 residues. This record comes from a study of control samples from healthy donors and cancer patients. This receptor was obtained from a woman aged 50 to 60 in good health. The rearrangement joins TRBV24-1 to TRBJ2-1; D might be TRBD1 (5 bases). Sequencing was carried out using blood. For the CDR3, the DNA is TGTGCCACCAGTTCCCCCGAGACAGTCCTAAATGAGCAGTTCTTC. This translates into CATSSPETVLNEQFF.